This TCR beta chain stems from a study of CD8 T cells in ankylosing spondylitis (dated by TCRdb to about 2017). Regarding the study in general: The study profiled T cell receptor beta repertoires in healthy donors and ankylosing spondylitis patients to find disease-linked TCR variants. The whole study cohort included 95 to 130 healthy donors and 20 to 30 ankylosing spondylitis patients. Peripheral blood was sampled, and synovial fluid was additionally collected from ankylosing spondylitis patients. The full study reports these points: A TCR beta motif made up of several highly homologous amino acid variants appeared to be characteristic of blood from ankylosing spondylitis patients. In peripheral blood, the disease-linked clones were found at relatively low frequencies and had a CD8+ phenotype. Some of the motif variants had been reported before in the synovial fluid and blood of reactive arthritis patients, a finding that suggests common disease-initiation mechanisms. The disease-linked clones were reported as significantly enriched in matched synovial fluid samples from ankylosing spondylitis patients.

CDR1 and CDR2 are read off the germline V gene as SGHRS and YFSETQ. V is reduced by 2 bases and J by 6 bases, leaving a spacing of 12 bases between them. From the cysteine up to the phenylalanine, the CDR3 has a length of 14 residues. CDR3 DNA only is kept here, 42 bases in frame from base 1. The sequencer listed for this sample is Illumina HiSeq 2500. TCR beta libraries were prepared by quantitative 5'-RACE with molecular barcodes. In the paper's pipeline: To identify disease-linked TCR variants, a new computational method was used, one built on a probabilistic model of VDJ rearrangement. TCRdb's own reprocessing of the public reads used fastp at Q25 and MiXCR and kept productive beta chains. Merged by CDR3 protein, the rows form single entries marked with the most common genes and DNA. TCRdb, not the authors, supplied the V and J calls. Present in this sample are 340,000 or so distinct CDR3 sequences, about 15% of which were seen just once. The ten largest clones add up to roughly 1.1% of the sample.

Comments on this clonotype: There is no known antigen for this receptor. No per-base quality is available; no much larger clone lies one base away.

The receptor's source is a male donor with ankylosing spondylitis or in good health (not recorded which). The material sequenced was blood, either unsorted or a sorted T cell fraction (not recorded which). The chain couples TRBV5-1 to TRBJ2-1; possibly the D gene is TRBD2, per 7 matching bases. The CDR3 here reads CASSFGGAPNEQFF. The DNA sequence is as follows: TGCGCCAGCAGCTTTGGGGGGGCCCCCAATGAGCAGTTCTTC.